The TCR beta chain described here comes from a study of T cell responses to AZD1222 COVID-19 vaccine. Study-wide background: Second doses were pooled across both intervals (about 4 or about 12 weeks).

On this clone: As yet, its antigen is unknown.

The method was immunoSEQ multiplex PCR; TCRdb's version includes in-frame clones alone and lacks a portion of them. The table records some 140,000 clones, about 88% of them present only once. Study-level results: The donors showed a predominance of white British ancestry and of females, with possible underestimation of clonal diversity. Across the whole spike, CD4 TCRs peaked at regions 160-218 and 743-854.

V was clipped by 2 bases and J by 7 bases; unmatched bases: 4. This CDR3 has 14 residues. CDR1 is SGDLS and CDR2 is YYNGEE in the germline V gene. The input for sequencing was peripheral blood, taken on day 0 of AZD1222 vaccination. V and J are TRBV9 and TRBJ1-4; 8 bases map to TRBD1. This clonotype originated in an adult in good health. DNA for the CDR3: TGTGCCAGCAGCGTTGACAGGGGAGGTGAAAAACTGTTTTTT. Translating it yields CASSVDRGGEKLFF.